A single sample gave rise to the 6 T cell receptor beta chains below, sequenced in a study of cytomegalovirus exposure and HLA in healthy donors. PCR primers comprised 60 Vbeta and 13 Jbeta primers. The table came from immunoSEQ multiplex PCR; TCRdb's copy has only in-frame clones and leaves some out. The data contain under 250,000 clones, 60% to 80% of them singletons. The material sequenced was PBMCs. The source of these receptors is a male donor in good health and CMV-seronegative.

This chain joins TRBV6-5 and TRBJ2-1; D possibly corresponds to TRBD1 (6 bases). The CDR3 runs to 16 residues. The germline CDR1 and CDR2 sequences are MNHEY and SVGAGI. With 0 bases removed from V and 7 bases from J, the gap between germline ends came to 16 bases. The DNA for the CDR3 is TGTGCCAGCAGTTACTCCAGGGGAGTACCTGGGAATGAGCAGTTCTTC. Its translation: CASSYSRGVPGNEQFF.

This sequence joins TRBV5-5 and TRBJ1-1; a weak D match, TRBD1 (6 bases). CDR3 length equals 13 residues. Trimming stripped 5 bases from V and 4 bases from J, with 12 bases between. Germline assignment: CDR1 SGHKS and CDR2 YYEKEE (reference sequence). CDR3 nucleotides: TGTGCCAGCAGTCAAAGGGGGGGCACTGAAGCTTTCTTT. Translation: CASSQRGGTEAFF.

This clone showed up just once. The chain couples TRBV4-3 to TRBJ2-1; TRBD2 aligns across 8 bases. From germline, CDR1 is LGHNA and CDR2 YSLEER. Trimming removed 3 bases from V and 2 bases from J; junction bases left unmatched: 9. The CDR3 covers 17 residues. The CDR3 is CASSHQAGLAPYNEQFF. The DNA for the CDR3 is TGCGCCAGCAGCCACCAGGCAGGACTAGCCCCCTACAATGAGCAGTTCTTC.

This chain joins TRBV5-1 and TRBJ1-6; D possibly corresponds to TRBD1 (6 bases). Germline V gives CDR1 SGHRS, CDR2 YFSETQ. Trimming removed 4 bases at V and 4 bases at J, with 6 bases between. The CDR3 contains 13 residues. CDR3 sequence (DNA): TGCGCCAGCAGCGACAGGTATAATTCACCCCTCCACTTT. As protein: CASSDRYNSPLHF.

The V call is TRBV27, the J call TRBJ2-7, with a weak D call TRBD1 (6 bases). Trimming stripped 5 bases from V and 4 bases from J, with 15 bases between. The CDR3 runs to 14 residues. Germline V CDR1 and CDR2: MNHEY, SMNVEV (reference sequence). The CDR3 nucleotides read TGTGCCAGCAGTCTCAGGGGTAATGGGTACGAGCAGTACTTC. It translates to CASSLRGNGYEQYF.

This rearrangement joins TRBV5-1 to TRBJ2-7, with D tentatively TRBD1 (6 bases). Germline V gene data show CDR1 as SGHRS and CDR2 as YFSETQ. The V and J ends lost 0 bases and 0 bases respectively, with 13 bases between them. The CDR3 has 16 residues. The CDR3 sequence is CASSLDMGTSSYEQYF. CDR3 sequence (DNA): TGCGCCAGCAGCTTGGATATGGGGACATCCTCCTACGAGCAGTACTTC.